This TCR beta chain was profiled in a study of T cells in Graves' hyperthyroidism and ophthalmopathy. Study-level points and caveats: It was a median roughly six months before onset that the model predicted ophthalmopathy.

The V end was cut by 0 bases, the J end by 4 bases, with 12 bases between. The germline V gene encodes CDR1 KGHSH and CDR2 LQKENI. The CDR3 length is 15 residues. This clonotype was recorded many times. Antigen unknown. RNA transcripts yielded amplified TCR beta CDR3 regions. With the HTBI primer set, the TCR CDR3 went through a first round of RT-PCR. TCRdb redid the calling of the multiplex PCR reads with MiXCR, one entry per CDR3 protein. This sample carries 350,000 or so distinct CDR3 sequences, about 18% of them seen once, and the ten largest clones take around a third. The source of this sequence is a woman aged 30 to 39 with Graves' hyperthyroidism that later progressed to Graves' ophthalmopathy. The sequenced material came from blood. V usage is TRBV18 and J usage is TRBJ1-2; D is undetermined. The CDR3 loop is CASSPPDAPLYGYTF. The CDR3 bases are TGTGCCAGCTCACCACCAGACGCGCCCCTCTATGGCTACACCTTC.